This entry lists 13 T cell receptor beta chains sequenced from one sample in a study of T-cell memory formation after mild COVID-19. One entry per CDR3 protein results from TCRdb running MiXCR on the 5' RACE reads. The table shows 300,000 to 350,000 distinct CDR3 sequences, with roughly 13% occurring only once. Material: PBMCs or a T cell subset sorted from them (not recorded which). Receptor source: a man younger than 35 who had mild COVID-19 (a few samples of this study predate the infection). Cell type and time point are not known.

DNA for the CDR3: TGCGCCAGCGCCCCGTGGAGATATAGCAATCAGCCCCAGCATTTT. Translated, it gives CASAPWRYSNQPQHF. The rearrangement uses TRBV4-1 and TRBJ1-5; no clear D. Trimming cost V 8 bases and J 0 bases, with 14 bases left between them. The CDR3 spans 15 residues. Germline assignment: CDR1 MGHRA and CDR2 YSYEKL.

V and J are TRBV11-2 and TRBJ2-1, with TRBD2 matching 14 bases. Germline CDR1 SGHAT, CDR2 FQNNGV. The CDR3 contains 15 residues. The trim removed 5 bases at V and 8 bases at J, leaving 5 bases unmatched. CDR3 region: CASSEGTSGGDEQFF. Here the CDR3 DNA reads TGTGCCAGCAGCGAAGGGACTAGCGGGGGCGATGAGCAGTTCTTC.

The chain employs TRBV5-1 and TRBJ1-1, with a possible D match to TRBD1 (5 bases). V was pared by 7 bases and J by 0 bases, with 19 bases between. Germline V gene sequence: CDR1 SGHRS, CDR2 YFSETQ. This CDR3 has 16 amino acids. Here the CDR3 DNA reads TGCGCCAGCCTTCCTGCTGCTGGGGGGTTGAACACTGAAGCTTTCTTT. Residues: CASLPAAGGLNTEAFF.

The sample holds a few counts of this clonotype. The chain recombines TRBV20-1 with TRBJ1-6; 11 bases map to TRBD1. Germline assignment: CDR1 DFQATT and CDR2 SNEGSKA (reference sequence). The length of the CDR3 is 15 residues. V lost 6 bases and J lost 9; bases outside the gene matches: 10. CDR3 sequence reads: CSARTGGGLGSPLHF. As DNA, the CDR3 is TGCAGTGCACGGACAGGGGGCGGTTTGGGTTCACCCCTCCACTTT.

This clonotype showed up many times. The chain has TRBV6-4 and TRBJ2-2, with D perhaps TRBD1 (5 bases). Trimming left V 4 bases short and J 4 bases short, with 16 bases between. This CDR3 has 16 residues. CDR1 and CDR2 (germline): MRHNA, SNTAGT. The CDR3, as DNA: TGTGCCAGCAGTGTATCCACCCAGGGCGGCACCGGGGAGCTGTTTTTT. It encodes CASSVSTQGGTGELFF.

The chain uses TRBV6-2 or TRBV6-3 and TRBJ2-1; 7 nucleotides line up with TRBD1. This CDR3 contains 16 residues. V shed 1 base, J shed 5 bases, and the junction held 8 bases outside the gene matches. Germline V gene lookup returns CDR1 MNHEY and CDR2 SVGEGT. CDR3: CASSYWTGVGNNEQFF. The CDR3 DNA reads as TGTGCCAGCAGTTACTGGACAGGTGTTGGGAACAATGAGCAGTTCTTC.

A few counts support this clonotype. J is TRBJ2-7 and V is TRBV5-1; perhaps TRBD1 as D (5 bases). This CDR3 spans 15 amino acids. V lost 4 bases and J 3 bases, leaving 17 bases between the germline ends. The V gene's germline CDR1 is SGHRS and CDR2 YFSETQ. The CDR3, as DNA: TGCGCCAGCAGCCCACCCCTTGGGGCCAGCTACGAGCAGTACTTC. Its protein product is CASSPPLGASYEQYF.

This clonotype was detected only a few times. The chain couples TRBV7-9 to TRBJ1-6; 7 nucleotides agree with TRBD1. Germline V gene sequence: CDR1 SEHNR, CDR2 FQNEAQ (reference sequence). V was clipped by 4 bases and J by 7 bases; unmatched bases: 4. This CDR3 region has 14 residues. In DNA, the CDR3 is TGTGCCAGCAGCTCAACAGGGGAAAATTCACCCCTCCACTTT. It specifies CASSSTGENSPLHF.

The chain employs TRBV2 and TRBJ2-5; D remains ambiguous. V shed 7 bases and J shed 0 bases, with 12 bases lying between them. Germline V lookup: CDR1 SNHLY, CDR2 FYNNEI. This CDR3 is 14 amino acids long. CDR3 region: CASTIDKYQETQYF. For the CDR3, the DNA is TGTGCCAGCACCATAGACAAGTACCAAGAGACCCAGTACTTC.

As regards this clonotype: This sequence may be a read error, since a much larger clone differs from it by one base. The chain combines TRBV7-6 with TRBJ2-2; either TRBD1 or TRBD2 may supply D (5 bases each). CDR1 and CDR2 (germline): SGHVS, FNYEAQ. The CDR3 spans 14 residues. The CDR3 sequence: CASSWDLETGEMFF. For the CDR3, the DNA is TGTGCCAGCAGCTGGGACCTAGAGACCGGGGAGATGTTTTTT.

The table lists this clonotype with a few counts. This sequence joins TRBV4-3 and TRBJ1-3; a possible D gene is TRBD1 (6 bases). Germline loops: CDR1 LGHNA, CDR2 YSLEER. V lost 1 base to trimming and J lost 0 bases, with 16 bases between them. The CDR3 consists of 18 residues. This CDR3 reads CASSQGGGGLTSGNTIYF. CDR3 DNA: TGCGCCAGCAGCCAAGGGGGAGGGGGACTCACCTCTGGAAACACCATATATTTT.

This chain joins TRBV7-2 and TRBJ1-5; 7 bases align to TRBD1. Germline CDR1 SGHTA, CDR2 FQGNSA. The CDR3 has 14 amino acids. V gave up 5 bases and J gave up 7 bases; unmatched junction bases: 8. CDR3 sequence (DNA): TGTGCCAGCAGCACCGGGACAGTAAAACAGCCCCAGCATTTT. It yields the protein CASSTGTVKQPQHF.

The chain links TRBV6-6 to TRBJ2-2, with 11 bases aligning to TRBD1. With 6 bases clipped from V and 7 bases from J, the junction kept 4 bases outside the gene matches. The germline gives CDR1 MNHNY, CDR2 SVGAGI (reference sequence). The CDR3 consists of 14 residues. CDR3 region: CASSGTGGNGELFF. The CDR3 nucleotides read TGTGCCAGCAGCGGGACAGGGGGTAACGGGGAGCTGTTTTTT.